This is a list of T cell receptor beta chains from one sample in a study of blood T cell repertoires in COVID-19. Some clones are missing from TCRdb's copy, which holds only in-frame ones; the method was immunoSEQ multiplex PCR. The data contain a few hundred thousand clones, 70% to 90% of them singletons. What was sequenced was PBMCs or T cells enriched from blood (not recorded which). These receptors were taken from a woman in her 30s who had recovered from COVID-19. Each CDR3 is given with its conserved first and last residue. The D gene is left open where the match is weak. A clone size is listed for some rows: how often the clone was seen (once, few, many), or a class if it is expanded.

TRBD2 TRBJ2-7 . TRBV5-1 TGCGCCAGCAGCTTGGAACTAGCGGGAGTGTTCGAGCAGTACTTC CASSLELAGVFEQYF
. TRBJ2-3 . TRBV30 TGTGCCTGGAGTGTAGTACAGGGAGGGACAGATACGCAGTATTTT CAWSVVQGGTDTQYF
TRBD1 TRBJ1-4 . TRBV30 TGTGCCTGGAGTGTACGCGAGGGGGCGAGCGAAAAACTGTTTTTT CAWSVREGASEKLFF
. TRBJ1-4 . TRBV2 TGTGCCAGCATGGGGGGTAGTGAAAAACTGTTTTTT CASMGGSEKLFF
TRBD2 TRBJ2-2 . TRBV29-1 TGCAGCGTCCAGAAGCGGGAGGGCGGGGAGCTGTTTTTT CSVQKREGGELFF
. TRBJ1-1 once TRBV7-9 TGTGCCAGCAGCTTAGTTACGGGGGAGGGCACTGAAGCTTTCTTT CASSLVTGEGTEAFF
. TRBJ2-5 . TRBV7-9 TGTGCCAGCAGCTCCCAGATATCGGAGACCCAGTACTTC CASSSQISETQYF
. TRBJ1-1 few TRBV7-9 TGTGCCAGCAGCGAAGGCCAGGGGTCCGAAGCTTTCTTT CASSEGQGSEAFF
. TRBJ1-1 . TRBV21-1 TGTGCCAGCAGCAAAGCGGGAGGACCGATCACTGAAGCTTTCTTT CASSKAGGPITEAFF
TRBD1 TRBJ1-2 . TRBV6-1 TGTGCCAGCAGTGAATTAGGGGGCAGCTATGGCTACACCTTC CASSELGGSYGYTF
TRBD1 TRBJ2-4 . TRBV5-1 TGCGCCAGCAGCCTCGGACAGGGGGCGGCCAAAAACATTCAGTACTTC CASSLGQGAAKNIQYF
TRBD2 TRBJ2-1 . TRBV7-3 TGTGCCAGCAGCTTAAATCCAGCGGGAGTGGGGATTGAGCAGTTCTTC CASSLNPAGVGIEQFF
. TRBJ1-5 . TRBV4-1 TGCGCCAGCAGCCTACAGGGCAATAGCAATCAGCCCCAGCATTTT CASSLQGNSNQPQHF
TRBD2 TRBJ2-7 . TRBV28 TGTGCCAGCAGGACTAGCGGGAGGCCGTACTCCTACGAGCAGTACTTC CASRTSGRPYSYEQYF
. TRBJ2-1 . TRBV6-5 TGTGCCAGCAGTTACGCGGGTAATGAGCAGTTCTTC CASSYAGNEQFF
. TRBJ1-1 . TRBV5-1 TGCGCCAGCAGCTCCCAACCGGGGAACACTGAAGCTTTCTTT CASSSQPGNTEAFF
. TRBJ2-2 . TRBV5-1 TGCGCCAGCAGCTTGGTGGCAAACACCGGGGAGCTGTTTTTT CASSLVANTGELFF
. TRBJ1-5 . TRBV18 TGTGCCAGCTCACCACCAGAGGAACAGCCCCAGCATTTT CASSPPEEQPQHF
TRBD1 TRBJ1-6 . TRBV18 TGTGCCAGCTCAGGCGGACAGGGTAATTCACCCCTCCACTTT CASSGGQGNSPLHF
. TRBJ1-4 . TRBV2 TGTGCCAGCAGTGAAGAGGACAGTACCGCAACTAATGAAAAACTGTTTTTT CASSEEDSTATNEKLFF
. TRBJ2-1 . TRBV27 TGTGCCAGCACGAACCCACAGGAGAGCTCCTACAATGAGCAGTTCTTC CASTNPQESSYNEQFF
TRBD2 TRBJ2-5 . TRBV10-2 TGCGCCAGCAGTGTAGCGGGGGGACAAGAGACCCAGTACTTC CASSVAGGQETQYF
. TRBJ1-4 . TRBV19 TGTGCCAGTACACCCCGTGGCGGCTTTGAAAAACTGTTTTTT CASTPRGGFEKLFF
TRBD2 TRBJ2-5 . TRBV12-5 TGTGCTAGTGGTCCAGGACTAGCGTATCAAGAGACCCAGTACTTC CASGPGLAYQETQYF